This entry lists 18 T cell receptor beta chains sequenced from one sample in a study of spatial heterogeneity in lung cancer. Specified time point: sample taken at primary tumor resection. MiXCR was run by TCRdb on the 5' RACE reads, yielding one entry per CDR3 protein. The sample yields about 5,500 distinct CDR3 sequences, around 13% seen once. The sample here was lung tissue, taken at surgery. All receptors come from a human donor with early-stage non-small cell lung cancer.

In this sample, this clonotype turned up many times. Found in a library prepared for alpha chains, this beta chain is an off-target read, and its abundance has little meaning. The chain carries TRBV4-2 and TRBJ1-3; no firm D call. The V gene lost 7 bases and the J gene lost 1 base, with 14 bases spanning the gap. The CDR3 loop spans 15 amino acids. Germline-derived CDR1 and CDR2 are LGHNA and YNFKEQ. CDR3 region: CASTPNRGSGNTIYF. The CDR3 DNA follows: TGTGCCAGCACTCCCAATCGGGGTTCTGGAAACACCATATATTTT.

This clonotype was counted between two and nine times. As an off-target read in a library built for alpha chains, this beta chain has a frequency of little significance. This chain uses TRBV29-1 with TRBJ1-5; D is perhaps TRBD1 (5 bases). CDR3 size: 13 residues. Germline CDR1 reads SQVTM; CDR2 reads ANQGSEA. V lost 2 bases to trimming and J lost 6 bases, with 11 bases between them. The CDR3 here is CSVEQQAGQPQHF. The CDR3 DNA follows: TGCAGCGTTGAACAACAGGCCGGTCAGCCCCAGCATTTT.

This clonotype has at least ten counts. The library was prepared for alpha chains; this beta chain is a stray read, so its frequency means little. The chain couples TRBV7-2 to TRBJ2-3; D may correspond to TRBD1 or TRBD2 (5 bases each). Germline values: CDR1 SGHTA, CDR2 FQGNSA. Trimming stripped 2 bases from V and 5 bases from J, with 11 bases between. This CDR3 is built from 14 residues. Here the CDR3 reads CASSLFKRGDTQYF. CDR3 sequence (DNA): TGTGCCAGCAGCTTATTTAAGAGGGGAGATACGCAGTATTTT.

This clonotype is medium-sized (0.01 to 0.1%) in the sample. This beta chain is an off-target read within a library intended for alpha chains, so its frequency means little. This chain links TRBV10-3 with TRBJ2-7, with a tentative D call TRBD1 (5 bases). The germline V and J ends were trimmed by 8 bases and 5 bases, with 16 bases remaining between them. The CDR3 consists of 13 residues. Per the germline V gene, CDR1 is ENHRY and CDR2 is SYGVKD. The CDR3 coding sequence is TGTGCCATCGGCAGGGTAGGGGCCGACGAGCAGTACTTC. Amino acid sequence: CAIGRVGADEQYF.

This clonotype was observed many times. The library was built for alpha chains, so this beta chain is an off-target read and its size means little. The chain couples TRBV7-9 to TRBJ2-6; D might be TRBD2 (5 bases). Trimming took 1 base from V and 2 from J, leaving 6 bases between them. Germline values: CDR1 SEHNR, CDR2 FQNEAQ (reference sequence). The CDR3 totals 15 residues. The CDR3 nucleotides are TGTGCCAGCAGCTTAGACGGGGCTGGGGCCAACGTCCTGACTTTC. The encoded protein is CASSLDGAGANVLTF. The full variable domain, completed using reference TRBV7-9 and TRBJ2-6, is DTGVSQNPRHKITKRGQNVTFRCDPISEHNRLYWYRQTLGQGPEFLTYFQNEAQLEKSRLLSDRFSAERPKGSFSTLEIQRTEQGDSAMYLCASSLDGAGANVLTFGAGSRLTVL.

This clonotype was observed at least ten times. Because this beta chain is a stray read in a library intended to capture alpha chains, its abundance should not be given much weight. This rearrangement joins TRBV27 to TRBJ1-1; D is uncertain. CDR1 MNHEY and CDR2 SMNVEV come from the germline V gene (reference sequence). V dropped 2 bases and J dropped 9 bases, with 7 bases sitting between them. This CDR3 region has 11 residues. In DNA form, the CDR3 reads TGTGCCAGCAGTTTAGGGTCCAAAGCTTTCTTT. Translation: CASSLGSKAFF.

This clonotype was observed many times. The library was designed around alpha chains, so this beta chain is a stray read whose abundance carries little weight. V gene TRBV20-1 combines with J gene TRBJ1-1; D perhaps matches TRBD1 (6 bases). The V end was cut by 4 bases, the J end by 2 bases, with 17 bases between. CDR3 length: 15 residues. Germline CDR1 DFQATT, CDR2 SNEGSKA (reference sequence). Here the CDR3 reads CSAIPSRGGNTEAFF. The CDR3 DNA reads TGCAGTGCTATTCCCAGTAGGGGGGGAAACACTGAAGCTTTCTTT.

This clonotype occurred many times. This beta chain lies outside the target of a library built for alpha chains; its clone size means little. The gene calls are TRBV6-5 and TRBJ1-2; 9 bases are shared with TRBD1. This CDR3 region has 17 residues. Trimming removed 0 bases from V and 5 bases from J; junction bases left unmatched: 10. The germline V gene encodes CDR1 MNHEY and CDR2 SVGAGI. The CDR3 sequence: CASSYSRTGATFYGYTF. CDR3 nucleotide sequence: TGTGCCAGCAGTTACTCCCGGACAGGGGCGACTTTTTATGGCTACACCTTC.

This clonotype came up a few times. Since it is a stray read in a library aimed at alpha chains, this beta chain has a size that is not meaningful. This chain connects TRBV11-1 to TRBJ2-2, with no clear D. V was cut by 1 base and J by 1 base, with 10 bases left in between. Germline CDR1 SGHAT, CDR2 FQDESV (reference sequence). The CDR3 runs to 16 residues. For the CDR3, the DNA is TGTGCCAGCAGCTTAGGAGCTCTCCAGAACACCGGGGAGCTGTTTTTT. Protein sequence: CASSLGALQNTGELFF.

Points on this clonotype: A much larger clone differs from this one at a single base, so this may be a read error. This beta chain came through as a stray read in a library set up for alpha chains, and its size says little. V usage is TRBV27 and J usage is TRBJ1-5; unclear D gene. The CDR3 totals 13 residues. Per germline, CDR1 MNHEY and CDR2 SMNVEV (reference sequence). The DNA for the CDR3 is TGTGCCAGCGGCAAGGCGAGCAATCAGCCCCAGCAATTT. It translates to CASGKASNQPQQF.

This clonotype is labeled medium-sized. This beta chain came through as a stray read in a library set up for alpha chains, and its size says little. This chain's CDR3 is CASSLAQGQNTEAFF. Here the CDR3 DNA reads TGTGCCAGCAGCTTAGCGCAAGGGCAAAACACTGAAGCTTTCTTT. The gene calls are TRBV7-9 and TRBJ1-1; D gene ambiguous. The length of the CDR3 is 15 residues. CDR1 SEHNR and CDR2 FQNEAQ come from the germline V gene (reference sequence). V lost 0 bases and J lost 2, with 10 bases in between. Full variable domain (missing parts from reference TRBV7-9 and TRBJ1-1): DTGVSQNPRHKITKRGQNVTFRCDPISEHNRLYWYRQTLGQGPEFLTYFQNEAQLEKSRLLSDRFSAERPKGSFSTLEIQRTEQGDSAMYLCASSLAQGQNTEAFFGQGTRLTVV.

This clonotype is medium-sized by share. The library was built for alpha chains, so this beta chain is an off-target read and its size means little. DNA of the CDR3: TGCAGCGAGGGGAGCGGGACTAACGAGCAGTACTTC. Translation: CSEGSGTNEQYF. The gene calls are TRBV29-1 and TRBJ2-7, with 7 nucleotides matching TRBD2. Trimming took 7 bases from V and 5 from J; bases not matched to a gene: 8. Germline loops: CDR1 SQVTM, CDR2 ANQGSEA. The CDR3 loop spans 12 amino acids.

Details on this clonotype: This beta chain is an off-target read within a library intended for alpha chains, so its frequency means little. The chain uses TRBV6-5 and TRBJ2-2; D is uncertain. CDR3 length: 13 residues. The V end was cut by 9 bases, the J end by 1 base, with 9 bases between. Germline V CDR1 and CDR2: MNHEY, SVGAGI. This CDR3 is CASRLGNTGELFF. The CDR3 bases are TGTGCCAGTCGTTTGGGGAACACCGGGGAGCTGTTTTTT.

Note on this clonotype: This beta chain lies outside the target of a library built for alpha chains; its clone size means little. The chain joins TRBV19 to TRBJ2-2; 12 bases align to TRBD2. This CDR3 comprises 16 residues. The germline V gene encodes CDR1 LNHDA and CDR2 SQIVND (reference sequence). V trimming: 7 bases; J trimming: 3 bases; junction bases outside the gene matches: 6. The CDR3 nucleotides are TGTGCCAGTATCTCGACTAGCGGGGGTTACACCGGGGAGCTGTTTTTT. Translation: CASISTSGGYTGELFF.

This clonotype ranks as medium-sized. Little can be read into the size of this beta chain, an off-target read in a library designed for alpha chains. The CDR3 loop reads CASPPRDFLTDTQYF. For the CDR3, the DNA is TGTGCCAGCCCCCCCAGGGACTTTCTCACAGATACGCAGTATTTT. The gene calls are TRBV7-9 and TRBJ2-3; D is perhaps TRBD2 (6 bases). The germline CDR1 and CDR2 sequences are SEHNR and FQNEAQ (reference sequence). There are 15 residues in the CDR3. V dropped 8 bases and J dropped 2 bases, with 17 bases sitting between them.

In this sample, this clonotype is medium-sized. The library was built for alpha chains, so this beta chain is an off-target read and its size means little. The V gene is TRBV7-9, the J gene TRBJ2-1; 10 nucleotides line up with TRBD2. The trim removed 8 bases at V and 4 bases at J, leaving 5 bases unmatched. Germline CDR1 SEHNR, CDR2 FQNEAQ (reference sequence). This CDR3 spans 14 amino acids. CDR3 region: CASCPAGGYNEQFF. CDR3 coding DNA: TGTGCCAGCTGCCCAGCGGGAGGGTACAATGAGCAGTTCTTC.

By share, this clonotype ranks as medium-sized (0.01 to 0.1%). The library was prepared for alpha chains; this beta chain is a stray read, so its frequency means little. The chain uses TRBV24-1 and TRBJ1-3; no clear D gene. The CDR3 totals 14 residues. Looked up from germline, CDR1 is KGHDR and CDR2 is SFDVKD. V was pared by 8 bases and J by 0 bases, with 10 bases between. The DNA for the CDR3 is TGTGCCACCACGGCAGCTCTCTCTGGAAACACCATATATTTT. Its protein is CATTAALSGNTIYF.

Points on this clonotype: As an off-target read in a library built for alpha chains, this beta chain has a frequency of little significance. The V and J genes are TRBV29-1 and TRBJ2-1; TRBD2 matches 14 bases. The CDR3 covers 13 residues. The trim removed 8 bases at V and 8 bases at J, leaving 5 bases unmatched. Germline lookup yields CDR1 SQVTM and CDR2 ANQGSEA. CDR3 region: CSMGLAGVYEQFF. Here the CDR3 DNA reads TGCAGCATGGGACTAGCGGGAGTCTATGAGCAGTTCTTC.